This T cell receptor (beta chain) was found in a study of blood T cell repertoires in COVID-19. Study in general: Sites across the United States, Italy and Spain contributed samples from acute and convalescent COVID-19. PBMCs, B-cell-depleted T cells, or T cells were the source of the cDNA or gDNA that made up the material.

Data came from immunoSEQ multiplex PCR; TCRdb stores just in-frame clones and leaves some out. The data hold 250,000 to 300,000 clones, with less than 90% observed a single time. Germline V gene lookup returns CDR1 MNHNS and CDR2 SASEGT. The CDR3 is made up of 12 amino acids. The germline V and J ends were trimmed by 10 bases and 5 bases, with 15 bases remaining between them. One Seattle source followed patients from active infection through their disease course. The sequence was obtained from a woman aged 30 to 39 with COVID-19, enrolled during active disease. What was sequenced was peripheral blood. The chain couples TRBV6-1 to TRBJ2-7, with a tentative D call TRBD2 (5 bases). The CDR3 sequence is CATSSSENEQYF. The CDR3 DNA reads TGTGCCACCTCTAGTAGCGAGAACGAGCAGTACTTC.